This T cell receptor beta chain was obtained from a study of early T cells in non-severe SARS-CoV-2 infection. Study-wide background: It was bulk RNA from unsorted whole blood that was sequenced, and the chains were unpaired.

There are many counts of this clonotype. Individual cDNA molecules received unique molecular identifiers. TCRdb reanalysed the 5' RACE reads using MiXCR and keeps one entry per CDR3 protein. The table lists around 50,000 distinct CDR3 sequences, 4% to 5% of them singletons, with 6% in the top ten. There are 12 residues in the CDR3. V shed 6 bases, J shed 3 bases, and the junction held 4 bases outside the gene matches. Per germline, CDR1 DFQATT and CDR2 SNEGSKA (reference sequence). The sequencing input was whole blood. The rearrangement uses TRBV20-1 and TRBJ2-7; 8 nucleotides line up with TRBD2. The sequence derives from an adult who was a healthcare worker with PCR-confirmed SARS-CoV-2 infection or an uninfected control (not recorded which). The CDR3 nucleotides read TGCAGTGCACCGGGGGGGGGCTACGAGCAGTACTTC. Encoded protein: CSAPGGGYEQYF.